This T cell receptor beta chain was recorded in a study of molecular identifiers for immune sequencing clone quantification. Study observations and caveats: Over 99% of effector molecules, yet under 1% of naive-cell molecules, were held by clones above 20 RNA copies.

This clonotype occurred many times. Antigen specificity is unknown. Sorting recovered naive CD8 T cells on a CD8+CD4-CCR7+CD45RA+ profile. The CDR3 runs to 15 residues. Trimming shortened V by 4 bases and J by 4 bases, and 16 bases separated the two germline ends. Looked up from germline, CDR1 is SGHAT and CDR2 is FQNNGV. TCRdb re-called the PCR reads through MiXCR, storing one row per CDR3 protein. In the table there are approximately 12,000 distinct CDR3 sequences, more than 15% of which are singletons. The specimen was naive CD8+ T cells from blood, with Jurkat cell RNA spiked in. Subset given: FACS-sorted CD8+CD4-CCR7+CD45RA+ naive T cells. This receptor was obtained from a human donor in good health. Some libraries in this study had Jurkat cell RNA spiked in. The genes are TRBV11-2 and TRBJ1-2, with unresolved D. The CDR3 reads CASSSIGSLSYGYTF. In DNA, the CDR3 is TGTGCCAGCAGCTCGATTGGCTCCCTAAGCTATGGCTACACCTTC.